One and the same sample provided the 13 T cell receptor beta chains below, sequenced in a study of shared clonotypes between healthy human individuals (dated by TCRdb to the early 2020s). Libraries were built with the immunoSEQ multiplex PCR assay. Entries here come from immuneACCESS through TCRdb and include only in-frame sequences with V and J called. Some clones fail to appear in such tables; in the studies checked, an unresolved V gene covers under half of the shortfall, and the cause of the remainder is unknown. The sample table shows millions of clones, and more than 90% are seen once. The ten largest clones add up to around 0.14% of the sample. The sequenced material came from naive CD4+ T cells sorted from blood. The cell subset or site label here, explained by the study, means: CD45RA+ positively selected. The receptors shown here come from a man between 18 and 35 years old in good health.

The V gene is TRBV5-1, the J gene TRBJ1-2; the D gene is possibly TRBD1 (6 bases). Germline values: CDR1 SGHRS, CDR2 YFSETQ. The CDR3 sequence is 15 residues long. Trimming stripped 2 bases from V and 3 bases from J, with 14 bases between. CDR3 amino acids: CASSLGGFMDYGYTF. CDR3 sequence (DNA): TGCGCCAGCAGCTTAGGGGGTTTTATGGACTATGGCTACACCTTC.

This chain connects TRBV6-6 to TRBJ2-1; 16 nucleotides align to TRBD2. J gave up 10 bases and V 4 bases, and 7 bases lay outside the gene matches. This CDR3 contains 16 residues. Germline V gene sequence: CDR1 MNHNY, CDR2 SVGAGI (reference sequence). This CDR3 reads CASSFGTSGRVGEQFF. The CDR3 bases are TGTGCCAGCAGTTTTGGGACTAGCGGGAGGGTAGGCGAGCAGTTCTTC.

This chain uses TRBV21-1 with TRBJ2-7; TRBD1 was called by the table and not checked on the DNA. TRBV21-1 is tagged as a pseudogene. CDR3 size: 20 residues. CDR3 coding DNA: TGTGCCAGCAGCAGGTGGCCCACCCCACCTCCCGGCAGGCCCCCCTACGAGCAGTACTTC. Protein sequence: CASSRWPTPPPGRPPYEQYF.

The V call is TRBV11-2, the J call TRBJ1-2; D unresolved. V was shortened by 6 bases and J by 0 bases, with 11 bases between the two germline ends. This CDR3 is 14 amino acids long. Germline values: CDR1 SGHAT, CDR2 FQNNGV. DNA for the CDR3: TGTGCCAGCAGTCGAGAGACCGCTAACTATGGCTACACCTTC. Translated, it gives CASSRETANYGYTF.

This CDR3 reads CASSSMIPGLAGPETHEQYF. CDR3 sequence (DNA): TGTGCCAGCAGCTCAATGATTCCGGGACTAGCGGGACCCGAAACCCACGAGCAGTACTTC. The chain uses TRBV13 and TRBJ2-7, with 13 bases lining up with TRBD2. Per the germline V gene, CDR1 is PRHDT and CDR2 is FYEKMQ (reference sequence). The CDR3 contains 20 residues. Germline trimming cut 4 bases from V and 5 bases from J; bases unmatched to any gene: 20.

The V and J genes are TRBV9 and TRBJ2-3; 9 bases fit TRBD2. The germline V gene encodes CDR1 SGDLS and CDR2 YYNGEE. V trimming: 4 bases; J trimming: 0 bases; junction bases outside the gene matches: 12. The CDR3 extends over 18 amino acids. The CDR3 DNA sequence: TGTGCCAGCAGCTTCAACCCTAGGACTAGCGAAAGCACAGATACGCAGTATTTT. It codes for CASSFNPRTSESTDTQYF.

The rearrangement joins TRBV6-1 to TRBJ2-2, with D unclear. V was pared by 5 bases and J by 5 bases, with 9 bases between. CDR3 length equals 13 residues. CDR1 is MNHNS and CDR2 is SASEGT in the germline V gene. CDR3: CASSITDTGELFF. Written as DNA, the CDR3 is TGTGCCAGCAGTATAACGGATACCGGGGAGCTGTTTTTT.

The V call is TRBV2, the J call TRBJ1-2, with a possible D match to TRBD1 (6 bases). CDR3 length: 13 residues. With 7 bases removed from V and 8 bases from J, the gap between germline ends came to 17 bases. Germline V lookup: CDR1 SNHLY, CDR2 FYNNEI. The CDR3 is CASTSGTPLGYTF. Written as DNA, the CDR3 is TGTGCCAGCACATCCGGGACACCACTGGGCTACACCTTC.

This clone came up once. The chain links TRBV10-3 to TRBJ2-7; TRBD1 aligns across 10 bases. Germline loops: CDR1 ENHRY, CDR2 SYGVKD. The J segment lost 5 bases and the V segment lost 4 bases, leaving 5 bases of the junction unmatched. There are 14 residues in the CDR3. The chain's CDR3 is CAISVGTGAHEQYF. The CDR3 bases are TGTGCCATCAGTGTGGGGACAGGGGCCCACGAGCAGTACTTC.

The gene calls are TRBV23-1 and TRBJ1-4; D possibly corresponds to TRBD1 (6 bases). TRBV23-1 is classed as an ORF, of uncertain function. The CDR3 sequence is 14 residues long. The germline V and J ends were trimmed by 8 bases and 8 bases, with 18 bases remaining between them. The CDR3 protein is CASGRDTLEEKLFF. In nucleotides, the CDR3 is TGCGCCAGCGGGCGGGACACTTTGGAGGAAAAACTGTTTTTT.

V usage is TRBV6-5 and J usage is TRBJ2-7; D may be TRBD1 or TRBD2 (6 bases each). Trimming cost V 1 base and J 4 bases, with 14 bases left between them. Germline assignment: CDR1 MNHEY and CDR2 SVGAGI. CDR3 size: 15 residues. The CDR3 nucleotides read TGTGCCAGCAGTTACTTTGGAGGGGGGCTGTACGAGCAGTACTTC. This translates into CASSYFGGGLYEQYF.

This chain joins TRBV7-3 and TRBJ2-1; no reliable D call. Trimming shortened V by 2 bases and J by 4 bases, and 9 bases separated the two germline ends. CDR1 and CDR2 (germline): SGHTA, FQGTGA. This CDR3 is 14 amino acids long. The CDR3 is CASSLAVGYNEQFF. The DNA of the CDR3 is TGTGCCAGCAGCTTAGCGGTAGGGTACAATGAGCAGTTCTTC.

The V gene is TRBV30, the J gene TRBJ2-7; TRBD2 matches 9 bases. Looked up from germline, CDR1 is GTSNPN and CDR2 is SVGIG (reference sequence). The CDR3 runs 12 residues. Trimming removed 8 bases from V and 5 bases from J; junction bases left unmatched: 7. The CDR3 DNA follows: TGTGCCCGGGGACTAGCCGGAGACGAGCAGTACTTC. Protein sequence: CARGLAGDEQYF.